What follows describes a single T cell receptor beta chain. The sample belongs to a study of TIL therapy for anti-PD-1-resistant metastatic lung cancer. The immunoSEQ assay was v3. Libraries were prepared by immunoSEQ multiplex PCR; TCRdb keeps only in-frame clonotypes and omits some of them. Seen here are nearly 9,500 clones, over 70% observed once, and the top ten hold about an eighth. The CDR3 covers 12 residues. V lost 4 bases, J lost 5 bases, and 8 bases lay in between. From germline, CDR1 is LNHDA and CDR2 SQIVND (reference sequence). Time point denoted: pre-treatment sample, taken before nivolumab and TIL therapy. Most excised metastases sampled were pleural nodules or supraclavicular lymph nodes.

J is TRBJ1-2 and V is TRBV19; D is undetermined. The source was tumor tissue, collected at baseline. The clonotype originates from a person between 25 and 80 years old with non-small cell lung cancer. This CDR3 reads CASSTDRYGYTF. DNA for the CDR3: TGTGCCAGTAGTACCGACCGGTATGGCTACACCTTC.